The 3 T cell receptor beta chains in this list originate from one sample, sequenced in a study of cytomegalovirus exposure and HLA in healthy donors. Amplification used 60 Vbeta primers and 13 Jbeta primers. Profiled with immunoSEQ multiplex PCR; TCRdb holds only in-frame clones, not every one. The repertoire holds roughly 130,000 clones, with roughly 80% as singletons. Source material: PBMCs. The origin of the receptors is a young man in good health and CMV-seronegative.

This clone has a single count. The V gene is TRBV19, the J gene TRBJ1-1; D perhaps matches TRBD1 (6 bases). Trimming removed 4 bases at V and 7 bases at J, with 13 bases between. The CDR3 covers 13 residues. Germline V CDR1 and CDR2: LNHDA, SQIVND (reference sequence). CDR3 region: CASSTRDTREAFF. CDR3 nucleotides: TGTGCCAGTAGTACCCGGGACACCCGTGAAGCTTTCTTT.

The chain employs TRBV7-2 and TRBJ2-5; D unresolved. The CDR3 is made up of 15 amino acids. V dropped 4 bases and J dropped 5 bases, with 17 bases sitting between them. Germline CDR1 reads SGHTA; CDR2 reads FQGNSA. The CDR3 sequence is CASSSQVASGETQYF. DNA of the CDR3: TGTGCCAGCAGCTCCCAGGTGGCTTCTGGGGAGACCCAGTACTTC.

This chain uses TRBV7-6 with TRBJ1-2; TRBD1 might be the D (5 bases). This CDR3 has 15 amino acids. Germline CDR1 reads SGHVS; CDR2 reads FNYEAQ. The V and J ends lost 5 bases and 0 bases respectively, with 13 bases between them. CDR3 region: CASSLEAGPNYGYTF. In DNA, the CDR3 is TGTGCCAGCAGCCTTGAGGCAGGGCCTAACTATGGCTACACCTTC.